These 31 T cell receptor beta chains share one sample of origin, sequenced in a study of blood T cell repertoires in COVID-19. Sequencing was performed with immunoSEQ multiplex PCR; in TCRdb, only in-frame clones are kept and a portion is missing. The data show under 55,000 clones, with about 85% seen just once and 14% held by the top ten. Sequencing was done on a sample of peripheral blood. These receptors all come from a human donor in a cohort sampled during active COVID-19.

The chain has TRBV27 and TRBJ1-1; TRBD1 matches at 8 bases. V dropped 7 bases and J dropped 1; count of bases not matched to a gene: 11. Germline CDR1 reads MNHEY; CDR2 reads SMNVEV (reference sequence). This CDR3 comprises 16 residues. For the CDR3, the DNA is TGTGCCAGCAATTACGTGCAGGGGGCCAAGAACACTGAAGCTTTCTTT. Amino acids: CASNYVQGAKNTEAFF.

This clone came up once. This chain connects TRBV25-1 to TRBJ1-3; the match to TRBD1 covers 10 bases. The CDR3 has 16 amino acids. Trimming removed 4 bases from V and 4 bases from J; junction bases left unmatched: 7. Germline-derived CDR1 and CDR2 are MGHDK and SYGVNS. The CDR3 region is CASSGRQGARGNTIYF. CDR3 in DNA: TGTGCCAGCAGTGGAAGACAGGGGGCGCGGGGAAACACCATATATTTT.

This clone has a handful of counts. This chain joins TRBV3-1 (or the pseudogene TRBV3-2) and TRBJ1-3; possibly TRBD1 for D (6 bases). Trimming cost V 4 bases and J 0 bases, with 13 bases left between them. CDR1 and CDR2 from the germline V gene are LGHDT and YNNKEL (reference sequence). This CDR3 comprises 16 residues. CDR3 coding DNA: TGTGCCAGCAGCCGGAACAGGGACCCCTCTGGAAACACCATATATTTT. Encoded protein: CASSRNRDPSGNTIYF.

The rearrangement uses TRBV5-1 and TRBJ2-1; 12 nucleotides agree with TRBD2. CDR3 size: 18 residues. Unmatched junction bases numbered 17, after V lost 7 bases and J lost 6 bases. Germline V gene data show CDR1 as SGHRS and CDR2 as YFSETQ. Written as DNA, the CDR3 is TGCGCCAGCGCCCGTACCGAGTCCGGACTAGCGGGGTTCAATGAGCAGTTCTTC. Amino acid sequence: CASARTESGLAGFNEQFF.

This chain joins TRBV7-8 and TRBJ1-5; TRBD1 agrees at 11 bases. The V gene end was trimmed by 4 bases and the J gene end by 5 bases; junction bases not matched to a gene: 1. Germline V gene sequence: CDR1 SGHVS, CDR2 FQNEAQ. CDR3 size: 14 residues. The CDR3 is CASSSDRGHQPQHF. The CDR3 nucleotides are TGTGCCAGCAGCTCGGACAGGGGGCATCAGCCCCAGCATTTT.

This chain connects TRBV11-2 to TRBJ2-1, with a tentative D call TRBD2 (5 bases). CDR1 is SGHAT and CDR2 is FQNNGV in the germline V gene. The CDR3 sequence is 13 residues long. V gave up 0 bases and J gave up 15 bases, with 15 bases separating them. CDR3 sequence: CASSLDRLGLAFF. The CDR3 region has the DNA TGTGCCAGCAGCTTAGATCGCTTGGGCCTAGCGTTCTTC.

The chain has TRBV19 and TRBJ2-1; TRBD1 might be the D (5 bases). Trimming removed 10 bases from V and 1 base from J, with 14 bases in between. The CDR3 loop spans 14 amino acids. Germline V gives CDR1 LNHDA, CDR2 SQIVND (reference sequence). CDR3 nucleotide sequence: TGTGCCACCAGGGCAACGGGTTCCTACAATGAGCAGTTCTTC. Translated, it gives CATRATGSYNEQFF.

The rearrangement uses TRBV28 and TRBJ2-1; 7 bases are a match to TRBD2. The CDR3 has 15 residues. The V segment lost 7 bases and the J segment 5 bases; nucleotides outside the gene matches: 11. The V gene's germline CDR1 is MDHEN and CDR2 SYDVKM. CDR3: CASIPDLAADNEQFF. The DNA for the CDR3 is TGTGCCAGCATCCCCGATCTAGCGGCTGACAATGAGCAGTTCTTC.

CDR3 DNA sequence: TGCAGCGTTGGGAGGACGGGAGAACAAGAGACCCAGTACTTC. Translation gives CSVGRTGEQETQYF. The chain is built from TRBV29-1 and TRBJ2-5; tentatively, D is TRBD2 (6 bases). Trimming pared 4 bases from V and 2 bases from J, leaving 14 bases between. Germline CDR1 is SQVTM and CDR2 is ANQGSEA. The CDR3 runs 14 residues.

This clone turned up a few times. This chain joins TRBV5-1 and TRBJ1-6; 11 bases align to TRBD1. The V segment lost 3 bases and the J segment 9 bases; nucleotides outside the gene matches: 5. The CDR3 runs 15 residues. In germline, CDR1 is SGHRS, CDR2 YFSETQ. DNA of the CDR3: TGCGCCAGCAGCTCGCGCGGACAGGGGGCTTCACCCCTCCACTTT. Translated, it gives CASSSRGQGASPLHF.

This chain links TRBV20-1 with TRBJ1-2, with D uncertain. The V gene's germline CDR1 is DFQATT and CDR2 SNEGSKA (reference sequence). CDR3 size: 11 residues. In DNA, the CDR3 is TGCAGCTCGACTGAGAACTATGGCTACACCTTC. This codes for CSSTENYGYTF.

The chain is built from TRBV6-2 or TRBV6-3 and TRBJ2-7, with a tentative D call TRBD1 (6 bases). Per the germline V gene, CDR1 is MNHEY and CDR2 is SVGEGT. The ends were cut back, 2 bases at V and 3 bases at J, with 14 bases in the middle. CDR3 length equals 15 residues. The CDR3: CASSYLQGSFYEQYF. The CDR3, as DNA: TGTGCCAGCAGTTACCTACAGGGATCGTTCTACGAGCAGTACTTC.

The CDR3, as DNA: TGCGCCAGCAGCTTCCTGGGACAGAAAGAGACCCAGTACTTC. Translated, it gives CASSFLGQKETQYF. V is TRBV5-1 and J is TRBJ2-5, with 7 bases aligning to TRBD1. This CDR3 contains 14 residues. CDR1 is SGHRS, CDR2 YFSETQ, per germline. The V and J ends lost 2 bases and 3 bases, in that order; junction bases with no gene match: 4. The variable domain in full, completed from reference TRBV5-1 and TRBJ2-5, reads KAGVTQTPRYLIKTRGQQVTLSCSPISGHRSVSWYQQTPGQGLQFLFEYFSETQRNKGNFPGRFSGRQFSNSRSEMNVSTLELGDSALYLCASSFLGQKETQYFGPGTRLLVL.

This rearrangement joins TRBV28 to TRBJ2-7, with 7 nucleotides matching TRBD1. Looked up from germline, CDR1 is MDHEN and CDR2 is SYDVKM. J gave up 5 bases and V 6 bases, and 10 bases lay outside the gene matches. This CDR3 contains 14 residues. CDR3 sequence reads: CASSPGGPFNEQYF. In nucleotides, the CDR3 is TGTGCCAGCAGCCCAGGGGGTCCCTTTAACGAGCAGTACTTC.

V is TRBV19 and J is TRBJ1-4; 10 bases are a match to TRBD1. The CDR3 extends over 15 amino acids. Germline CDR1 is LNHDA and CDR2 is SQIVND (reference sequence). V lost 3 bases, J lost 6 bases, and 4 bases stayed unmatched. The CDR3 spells CASSIQGQGHEKLFF. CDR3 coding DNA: TGTGCCAGTAGTATCCAGGGACAGGGGCATGAAAAACTGTTTTTT.

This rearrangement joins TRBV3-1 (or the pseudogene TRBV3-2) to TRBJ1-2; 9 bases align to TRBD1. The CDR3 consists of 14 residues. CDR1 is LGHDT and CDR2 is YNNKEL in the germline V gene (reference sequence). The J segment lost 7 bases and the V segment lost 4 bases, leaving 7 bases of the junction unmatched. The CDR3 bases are TGTGCCAGCAGCCGGGGACAGGGAGGCTCTGGCTACACCTTC. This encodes CASSRGQGGSGYTF.

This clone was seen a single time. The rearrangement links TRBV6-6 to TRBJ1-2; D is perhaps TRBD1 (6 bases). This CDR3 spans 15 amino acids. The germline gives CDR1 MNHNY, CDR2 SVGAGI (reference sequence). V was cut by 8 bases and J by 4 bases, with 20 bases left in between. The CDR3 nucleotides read TGTGCCAGCGCCATGGGGGGGGCCCAAGGCTATGGCTACACCTTC. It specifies CASAMGGAQGYGYTF.

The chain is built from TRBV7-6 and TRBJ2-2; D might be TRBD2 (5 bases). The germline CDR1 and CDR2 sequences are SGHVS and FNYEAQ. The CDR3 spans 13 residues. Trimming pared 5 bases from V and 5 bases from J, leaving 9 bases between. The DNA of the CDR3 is TGTGCCAGCAGCAGTCAGCGGACCGGGGAGCTGTTTTTT. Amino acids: CASSSQRTGELFF.

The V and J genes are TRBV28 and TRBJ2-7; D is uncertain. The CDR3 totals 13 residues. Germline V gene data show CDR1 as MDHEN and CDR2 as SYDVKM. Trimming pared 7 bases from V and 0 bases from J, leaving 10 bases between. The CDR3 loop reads CASTPRSSYEQYF. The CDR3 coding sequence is TGTGCCAGCACCCCTCGGAGCTCCTACGAGCAGTACTTC.

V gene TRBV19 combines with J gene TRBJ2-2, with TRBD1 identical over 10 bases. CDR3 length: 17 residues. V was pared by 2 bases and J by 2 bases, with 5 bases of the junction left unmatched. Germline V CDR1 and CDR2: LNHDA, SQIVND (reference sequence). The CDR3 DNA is TGTGCCAGTAGTATAATGAGACAGGGGGCCAACACCGGGGAGCTGTTTTTT. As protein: CASSIMRQGANTGELFF.

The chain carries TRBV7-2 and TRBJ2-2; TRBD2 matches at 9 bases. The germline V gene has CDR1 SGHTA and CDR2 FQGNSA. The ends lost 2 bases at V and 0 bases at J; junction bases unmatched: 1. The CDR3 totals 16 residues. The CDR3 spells CASSLTSGSNTGELFF. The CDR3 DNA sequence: TGTGCCAGCAGCTTAACTAGCGGGTCGAACACCGGGGAGCTGTTTTTT.

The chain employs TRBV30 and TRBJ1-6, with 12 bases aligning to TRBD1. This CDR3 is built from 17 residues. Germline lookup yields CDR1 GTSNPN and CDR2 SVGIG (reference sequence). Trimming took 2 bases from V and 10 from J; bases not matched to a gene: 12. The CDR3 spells CAWSLVNPGTGGSPLHF. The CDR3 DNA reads TGTGCCTGGAGTCTAGTTAATCCCGGGACAGGGGGCTCACCCCTCCACTTT.

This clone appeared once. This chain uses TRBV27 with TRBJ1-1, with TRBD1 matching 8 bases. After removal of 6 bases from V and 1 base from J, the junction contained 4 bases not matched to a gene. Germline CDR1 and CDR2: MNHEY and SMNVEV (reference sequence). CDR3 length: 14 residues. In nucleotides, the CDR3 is TGTGCCAGCAGCCGCGACAGGGGGAACACTGAAGCTTTCTTT. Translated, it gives CASSRDRGNTEAFF.

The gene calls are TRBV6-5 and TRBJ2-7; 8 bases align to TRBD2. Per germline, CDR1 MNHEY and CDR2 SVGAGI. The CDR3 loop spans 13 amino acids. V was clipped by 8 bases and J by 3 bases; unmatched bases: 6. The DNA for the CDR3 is TGTGCCAGCGGGAGAACTAGCGGCTACGAGCAGTACTTC. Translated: CASGRTSGYEQYF.

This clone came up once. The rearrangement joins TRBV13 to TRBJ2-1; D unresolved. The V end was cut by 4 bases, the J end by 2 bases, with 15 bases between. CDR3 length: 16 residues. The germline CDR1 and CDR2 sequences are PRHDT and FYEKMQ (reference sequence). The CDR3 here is CASSSSGSITYNEQFF. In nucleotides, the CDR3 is TGTGCCAGCAGCTCCTCCGGGTCTATAACCTACAATGAGCAGTTCTTC.

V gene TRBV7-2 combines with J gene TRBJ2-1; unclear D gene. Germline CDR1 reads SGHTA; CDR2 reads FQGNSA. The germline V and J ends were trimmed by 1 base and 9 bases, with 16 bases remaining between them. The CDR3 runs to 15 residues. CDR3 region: CASSLGGSSSSEQFF. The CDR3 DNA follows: TGTGCCAGCAGCTTAGGCGGATCTTCAAGTAGTGAGCAGTTCTTC.

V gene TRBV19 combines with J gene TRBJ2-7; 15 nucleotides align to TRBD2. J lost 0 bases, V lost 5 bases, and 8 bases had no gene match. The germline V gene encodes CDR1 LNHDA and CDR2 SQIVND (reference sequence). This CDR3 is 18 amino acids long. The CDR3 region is CASSRGLAGGQLSYEQYF. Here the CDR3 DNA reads TGTGCCAGTAGTCGGGGACTAGCGGGAGGTCAACTCTCCTACGAGCAGTACTTC.

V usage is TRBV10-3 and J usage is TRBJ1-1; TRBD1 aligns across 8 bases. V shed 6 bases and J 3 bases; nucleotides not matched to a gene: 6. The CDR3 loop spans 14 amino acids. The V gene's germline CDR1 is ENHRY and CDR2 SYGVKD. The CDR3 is CAIRKDRVDTEAFF. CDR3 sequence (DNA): TGTGCCATCAGAAAGGACAGGGTGGACACTGAAGCTTTCTTT.

The DNA of the CDR3 is TGCAGTGCTAGTGACGTAGGACAGACCTACGAGCAGTACTTC. It translates to CSASDVGQTYEQYF. The chain has TRBV20-1 and TRBJ2-7, with D possibly being TRBD1 (6 bases). Germline assignment: CDR1 DFQATT and CDR2 SNEGSKA (reference sequence). This CDR3 has 14 amino acids. The V and J ends lost 3 bases and 2 bases respectively, with 14 bases between them.

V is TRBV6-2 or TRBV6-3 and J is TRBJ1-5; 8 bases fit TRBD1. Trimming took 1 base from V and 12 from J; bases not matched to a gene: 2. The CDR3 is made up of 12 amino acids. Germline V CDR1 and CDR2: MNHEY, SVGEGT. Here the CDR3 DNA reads TGTGCCAGCAGTTACTTTGGACAGGGCCAGCATTTT. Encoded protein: CASSYFGQGQHF.

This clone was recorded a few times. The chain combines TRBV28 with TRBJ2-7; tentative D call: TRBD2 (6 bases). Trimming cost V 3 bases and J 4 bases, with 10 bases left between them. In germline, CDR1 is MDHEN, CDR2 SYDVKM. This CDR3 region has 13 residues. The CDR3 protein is CASSLGGKYEQYF. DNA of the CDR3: TGTGCCAGCAGTTTGGGCGGGAAGTACGAGCAGTACTTC.